These 9 T cell receptor beta chains originate from one sample sequenced in a study of vaccination and CD4 T cells after COVID-19. The Oncomine TCR Beta short-read assay sequenced DNA from cultured CD4+ T cells. TCRdb fed the PCR reads into MiXCR, producing one record per CDR3 protein. The data hold approximately 17,000 distinct CDR3 sequences, with nearly 50% observed a single time. No cognate antigen is known for these TCRs. The sample's treatment: approximately 11-day PBMC culture with coronavirus spike peptide pools or control peptides (ViraFEST assay). The sequenced sample was CD4+ T cells from blood, cultured in vitro, obtained before SARS-CoV-2 vaccination. The receptor set was obtained from a human donor who had recovered from COVID-19.

This chain joins TRBV6-2 or TRBV6-3 and TRBJ1-5, with D possibly matching TRBD1 (5 bases). The V and J ends lost 6 bases and 7 bases respectively, with 19 bases between them. CDR3 length: 15 residues. Germline assignment: CDR1 MNHEY and CDR2 SVGEGT. The DNA for the CDR3 is TGTGCCAGCAGGCCGCCGGGACCGAGAGGACAGCCCCAGCATTTT. Its translation: CASRPPGPRGQPQHF.

This clonotype was picked up a small number of times. CDR3 sequence: CASRAAGSSYNSPLHF. The CDR3 region has the DNA TGTGCCAGCAGGGCGGCCGGAAGCTCCTATAATTCACCCCTCCACTTT. J is TRBJ1-6 and V is TRBV28, with D unclear. This CDR3 contains 16 residues. CDR1 and CDR2 (germline): MDHEN, SYDVKM. Deletions cut 6 bases from V and 0 bases from J, with 12 bases between.

The rearrangement joins TRBV20-1 to TRBJ1-2; 9 positions agree with TRBD1. The V and J ends lost 6 bases and 3 bases, in that order; junction bases with no gene match: 8. The CDR3 totals 14 residues. The germline CDR1 and CDR2 sequences are DFQATT and SNEGSKA (reference sequence). In nucleotides, the CDR3 is TGCAGTGCCCTGGGGGGACAGGGTGACTATGGCTACACCTTC. Translating it yields CSALGGQGDYGYTF.

J is TRBJ2-3 and V is TRBV27; no clear D gene. Germline V lookup: CDR1 MNHEY, CDR2 SMNVEV (reference sequence). This CDR3 is 12 amino acids long. The V gene lost 5 bases and the J gene lost 4 bases, with 7 bases spanning the gap. The CDR3 coding sequence is TGTGCCAGCAGTCCCCAGTCAGATACGCAGTATTTT. Its translation is CASSPQSDTQYF.

V usage is TRBV20-1 and J usage is TRBJ2-3, with 11 nucleotides matching TRBD2. The CDR3 is 14 residues long. Germline CDR1 DFQATT, CDR2 SNEGSKA (reference sequence). Trimming removed 6 bases from V and 2 bases from J; junction bases left unmatched: 4. CDR3 loop: CSARLAGLTDTQYF. The CDR3 DNA reads TGCAGTGCCCGACTAGCGGGACTCACAGATACGCAGTATTTT.

This chain links TRBV10-1 with TRBJ1-1; D is perhaps TRBD1 (5 bases). Germline lookup yields CDR1 WNHNN and CDR2 SYGVQD (reference sequence). V was pared by 4 bases and J by 0 bases, with 6 bases between. This CDR3 spans 13 amino acids. Here the CDR3 reads CASSVGLNTEAFF. The CDR3 DNA follows: TGCGCCAGCAGTGTGGGGCTGAACACTGAAGCTTTCTTT.

V and J are TRBV7-8 and TRBJ2-6; the D gene is possibly TRBD2 (5 bases). Trimming removed 5 bases from V and 2 bases from J, with 7 bases in between. Germline V gene data show CDR1 as SGHVS and CDR2 as FQNEAQ. The CDR3 consists of 14 residues. The CDR3 sequence: CASSEGPGANVLTF. The DNA for the CDR3 is TGTGCCAGCAGCGAGGGCCCTGGGGCCAACGTCCTGACTTTC.

This clonotype was detected a few times. The V and J genes are TRBV20-1 and TRBJ1-2; tentatively, D is TRBD1 (5 bases). The CDR3 consists of 15 residues. Trimming took off 0 bases at V and 2 bases at J, with 13 bases between the two ends. Germline-derived CDR1 and CDR2 are DFQATT and SNEGSKA (reference sequence). CDR3 nucleotides: TGCAGTGCTAGAGAATGGGGGGGAACGAACTATGGCTACACCTTC. Its protein is CSAREWGGTNYGYTF.

This clonotype is judged large. The V gene is TRBV6-1, the J gene TRBJ1-2, with a weak D call TRBD1 (6 bases). CDR3 length: 13 amino acids. Germline V gene sequence: CDR1 MNHNS, CDR2 SASEGT. V lost 5 bases, J lost 0 bases, and 7 bases lay in between. CDR3 region: CASSRGANYGYTF. DNA for the CDR3: TGTGCCAGCAGTAGGGGGGCTAACTATGGCTACACCTTC.